These 30 T cell receptor beta chains were all obtained from the same sample, sequenced in a study of T cell clonality in common variable immunodeficiency. Only in-frame clones appear in the TCRdb table, and some are missing; sequencing was by immunoSEQ multiplex PCR. The sample contains about 59,000 clones, none of them singletons. The specimen was peripheral blood mononuclear cells. These TCRs come from a person aged 18 to 75 in good health.

In its sample, this clone was seen many times. The read terminates 3 residues before the CDR3 end, so the remaining end is supplied by the germline J gene. The V and J genes are TRBV20-1 and TRBJ2-7, with a possible D match to TRBD2 (5 bases). From germline, CDR1 is DFQATT and CDR2 SNEGSKA (reference sequence). This CDR3 has 13 residues. Trimming left V 4 bases short and J 1 base short, with 11 bases between. The covered CDR3 bases are TGCAGTGCTACCGTGGACTCATCCTACGAG. As protein: CSATVDSSYE. In full, the CDR3 is CSATVDSSYEQYF.

In this sample, this clone turned up a few times. This sequence may be a read error, since a much larger clone differs from it by one base. CDR3 bases read: TGTGCCTGGAGTGTAGGCCAGGCTGAAAAG. Translated, it gives CAWSVGQAEK. The whole CDR3 protein reads CAWSVGQAEKLFF. The J gene is TRBJ2-2, the V gene TRBV30, with no clear D. The sequence runs out 3 residues before the end of the CDR3; the remainder is reconstructed from the germline J gene. The CDR3 sequence is 13 residues long. The germline CDR1 and CDR2 sequences are GTSNPN and SVGIG (reference sequence).

This clone was recorded many times. The read is 3 residues too short to cover the CDR3 end, so that end is filled in from the germline J gene. V is TRBV20-1 and J is TRBJ1-5; D might be TRBD1 (5 bases). The germline V and J ends were trimmed by 4 bases and 5 bases, with 12 bases remaining between them. The length of the CDR3 is 13 residues. CDR1 and CDR2 from the germline V gene are DFQATT and SNEGSKA (reference sequence). Incomplete CDR3 DNA: TGCAGTGCTAAAAGGGGCAGGGATCAGCCC. Protein sequence: CSAKRGRDQP. The complete CDR3 sequence is CSAKRGRDQPQHF.

This clone was detected many times. Read sequence stops 3 residues before the CDR3 end, and the germline J gene provides the missing end. The chain couples TRBV20-1 to TRBJ1-1, with D unclear. V was clipped by 2 bases and J by 7 bases, with 8 bases between them. This CDR3 has 11 amino acids. The V gene's germline CDR1 is DFQATT and CDR2 SNEGSKA (reference sequence). The CDR3 sequence is CSARTEGEAFF. CDR3 bases read: TGCAGTGCTAGAACCGAGGGTGAA.

This clone showed up many times. The CDR3 is cut off 3 residues early in the read; its end comes from the germline J gene. The J gene is TRBJ2-3, the V gene TRBV20-1; tentatively, D is TRBD1 (6 bases). V lost 4 bases and J lost 2, with 10 bases in between. Germline lookup yields CDR1 DFQATT and CDR2 SNEGSKA (reference sequence). The CDR3 spans 13 residues. CDR3 DNA (partial): TGCAGTGCTATACGGGACACCACAGATACG. Its protein is CSAIRDTTDT. The whole CDR3 reads CSAIRDTTDTQYF.

This clone was found many times. The missing CDR3 end, 3 residues past where the read stops, is filled in from the germline J gene. The chain carries TRBV20-1 and TRBJ1-1, with 8 bases aligning to TRBD1. CDR1 is DFQATT, CDR2 SNEGSKA, per germline (reference sequence). Unmatched junction bases numbered 5, after V lost 1 base and J lost 1 base. The CDR3 is 15 amino acids. CDR3 bases read: TGCAGTGCTAGAGTGCCAGGGGGCGCGAACACTGAA. It codes for CSARVPGGANTE. The whole CDR3 protein reads CSARVPGGANTEAFF.

This clone came up many times. The read ends 3 residues before the CDR3 terminus; that terminus is restored from the germline J gene. The chain couples TRBV18 to TRBJ2-1; TRBD2 matches 8 bases. Trimming cost V 1 base and J 6 bases; bases outside gene matches: 8. CDR3 size: 16 residues. Germline V gives CDR1 KGHSH, CDR2 LQKENI. CDR3 loop: CASSPQNPAGVNEQFF. Incomplete CDR3 DNA: TGTGCCAGCTCACCACAAAATCCAGCGGGAGTCAATGAG.

This clone was recorded many times. The missing CDR3 end, 3 residues past where the read stops, is filled in from the germline J gene. The V call is TRBV20-1, the J call TRBJ1-1; D is perhaps TRBD1 (5 bases). The CDR3 extends over 15 amino acids. The germline CDR1 and CDR2 sequences are DFQATT and SNEGSKA (reference sequence). Trimming took 2 bases from V and 0 from J, leaving 13 bases between them. CDR3 in amino acids: CSARSGLGLNTEAFF. CDR3 DNA, as far as it was read: TGCAGTGCTAGATCAGGGTTGGGTCTGAACACTGAA.

This clone showed up many times. The read stops 3 residues short of the end of the CDR3; the missing end is completed from the germline J gene. The chain links TRBV30 to TRBJ2-5, with D maybe TRBD1 (5 bases). The CDR3 totals 13 residues. The V and J ends lost 3 bases and 0 bases respectively, with 8 bases between them. From germline, CDR1 is GTSNPN and CDR2 SVGIG (reference sequence). The DNA read from the CDR3 is TGTGCCTGGAGCACAGGAGACCAAGAGACC. This encodes CAWSTGDQET. The CDR3 as a whole reads CAWSTGDQETQYF.

This clone was observed at least ten times. The DNA ends 3 residues before the CDR3 does, and the rest of the CDR3 is filled in from the germline J gene. J is TRBJ2-1 and V is TRBV5-4; TRBD2 aligns across 7 bases. Germline V lookup: CDR1 SGHNT, CDR2 YYREEE (reference sequence). The CDR3 covers 15 residues. V lost 0 bases, J lost 5 bases, and 5 bases stayed unmatched. CDR3 residues: CASSLGWLADNEQFF. The DNA read from the CDR3 is TGTGCCAGCAGCTTGGGGTGGCTAGCGGACAATGAG.

This clone has ten or more counts. The CDR3 end falls 3 residues outside the read, so it is completed with the germline J gene. V gene TRBV20-1 combines with J gene TRBJ2-5, with 7 nucleotides matching TRBD1. CDR3 length: 15 residues. The V and J ends lost 6 bases and 7 bases, in that order; junction bases with no gene match: 17. CDR1 is DFQATT, CDR2 SNEGSKA, per germline (reference sequence). CDR3 DNA (partial): TGCAGTGCCCTGCCCCGGGACAGCCGTTTGAGGACC. It codes for CSALPRDSRLRT. The CDR3 in its entirety is CSALPRDSRLRTQYF.

This clone was seen at least ten times. Sequencing ends 3 residues short of the CDR3 end; the germline J gene provides the rest. The chain employs TRBV7-8 and TRBJ1-4; 8 bases map to TRBD1. The germline CDR1 and CDR2 sequences are SGHVS and FQNEAQ. CDR3 length equals 17 residues. V dropped 1 base and J dropped 5; count of bases not matched to a gene: 9. This chain's CDR3 is CASSLVVPGQANEKLFF. Partial CDR3 DNA: TGTGCCAGCAGCTTAGTAGTTCCGGGACAGGCCAATGAAAAA.

Of note for this clone: The observed sequence ends 3 residues before the CDR3 terminus, with the missing tail filled in from the germline J gene. The V and J genes are TRBV7-9 and TRBJ1-3; no clear D gene. The CDR3 is 13 residues long. Germline CDR1 is SEHNR and CDR2 is FQNEAQ (reference sequence). V was clipped by 5 bases and J by 3 bases, with 8 bases between them. This CDR3 reads CASSAGLGNTIYF. Partial CDR3 DNA: TGTGCCAGCAGCGCGGGCCTTGGAAACACC.

This clone was observed at least ten times. Read sequence stops 3 residues before the CDR3 end, and the germline J gene provides the missing end. This chain joins TRBV19 and TRBJ2-3; D not certain. The CDR3 has 12 residues. V was trimmed by 5 bases and J by 3 bases, leaving 6 bases between them. Germline V gene lookup returns CDR1 LNHDA and CDR2 SQIVND (reference sequence). CDR3 DNA, as far as it was read: TGTGCCAGTAGTTCCCTAACAGATACG. This encodes CASSSLTDT. The complete CDR3 protein is CASSSLTDTQYF.

This clone was observed a handful of times. CDR3 in amino acids: CASSLVVSGANVLFF. Partial CDR3 DNA: TGCGCCAGCAGCTTGGTGGTCTCTGGGGCCAACGTA. V is TRBV5-1 and J is TRBJ1-4; possibly TRBD1 for D (5 bases). The CDR3 end falls 3 residues outside the read, so it is completed with the germline J gene. Germline values: CDR1 SGHRS, CDR2 YFSETQ. The CDR3 has 15 residues.

This clone was counted at least ten times. The sequence runs out 3 residues before the end of the CDR3; the remainder is reconstructed from the germline J gene. V usage is TRBV19 and J usage is TRBJ2-7, with D perhaps TRBD1 (6 bases). In germline, CDR1 is LNHDA, CDR2 SQIVND (reference sequence). This CDR3 is built from 14 residues. The germline V and J ends were trimmed by 5 bases and 0 bases, with 11 bases remaining between them. CDR3 region: CASSVPGHSYEQYF. Incomplete CDR3 DNA: TGTGCCAGTAGTGTGCCGGGACACTCCTACGAG.

This clone is judged medium-sized. The sequence runs out 3 residues before the end of the CDR3; the remainder is reconstructed from the germline J gene. This chain connects TRBV12-3 or TRBV12-4 to TRBJ2-4; a possible D gene is TRBD2 (5 bases). V was pared by 3 bases and J by 0 bases, with 21 bases between. This CDR3 spans 19 amino acids. The CDR3 spells CASSFDYRALDLAKNIQYF. The covered CDR3 bases are TGTGCCAGCAGTTTCGACTATCGGGCTTTGGATTTAGCCAAAAACATT.

A remark on this clone: The read ends 3 residues before the CDR3 terminus; that terminus is restored from the germline J gene. This chain links TRBV2 with TRBJ2-1; 8 bases map to TRBD2. The CDR3 is 13 amino acids. Trimming removed 8 bases from V and 7 bases from J; junction bases left unmatched: 7. CDR1 and CDR2 from the germline V gene are SNHLY and FYNNEI. This chain's CDR3 is CASGGAGANEQFF. The part of the CDR3 DNA that was read is TGTGCCAGCGGGGGAGCGGGAGCAAATGAG.

This clone was counted many times. With the read ending 3 residues before the CDR3 end, the germline J gene is used to fill in that end. The genes are TRBV6-4 and TRBJ2-1; D is possibly TRBD2 (6 bases). V lost 6 bases and J lost 8, with 17 bases in between. Looked up from germline, CDR1 is MRHNA and CDR2 is SNTAGT. The CDR3 totals 14 residues. This chain's CDR3 is CASSPGAESHEQFF. CDR3 DNA, as far as it was read: TGTGCCAGCAGCCCGGGAGCGGAGAGCCATGAG.

Ten or more counts support this clone. The observed sequence ends 3 residues before the CDR3 terminus, with the missing tail filled in from the germline J gene. The rearrangement uses TRBV10-1 and TRBJ2-7; a weak D match, TRBD1 (5 bases). Germline assignment: CDR1 WNHNN and CDR2 SYGVQD (reference sequence). The V end was cut by 5 bases, the J end by 5 bases, with 19 bases between. The CDR3 sequence is 15 residues long. This CDR3 reads CASSRGAVYGDEQYF. Partial CDR3 DNA: TGCGCCAGCAGTAGGGGCGCCGTGTACGGCGACGAG.

This clone was seen ten or more times. The read ends 3 residues early relative to the CDR3; the germline J gene fills the gap. This sequence joins TRBV10-3 and TRBJ1-6, with 9 nucleotides matching TRBD1. Germline V gene sequence: CDR1 ENHRY, CDR2 SYGVKD. The CDR3 consists of 16 residues. The V segment lost 4 bases and the J segment 7 bases; nucleotides outside the gene matches: 8. The CDR3 bases that were read are TGTGCCATCAGTGTGGGCCGGACAGGGGAAAATTCACCC. Translated: CAISVGRTGENSP. The entire CDR3 sequence reads CAISVGRTGENSPLHF.

Many counts were recorded for this clone. The read halts 3 residues ahead of the CDR3 end, with the missing end drawn from the germline J gene. Other DNA sequences of this sample code for an identical CDR3. V usage is TRBV19 and J usage is TRBJ1-2, with 9 bases aligning to TRBD1. Germline CDR1 reads LNHDA; CDR2 reads SQIVND (reference sequence). Trimming took 5 bases from V and 5 from J; bases not matched to a gene: 9. The CDR3 is made up of 15 amino acids. The CDR3 sequence is CASSPDFGTGYGYTF. The covered CDR3 bases are TGTGCCAGTAGTCCGGATTTTGGGACAGGGTATGGC.

The table lists this clone with a few counts. The read ends 3 residues before the CDR3 terminus; that terminus is restored from the germline J gene. The chain recombines TRBV7-8 with TRBJ1-2; possible D gene TRBD1, 5 bases. CDR1 is SGHVS and CDR2 is FQNEAQ in the germline V gene. The CDR3 runs 12 residues. CDR3 DNA (partial): TGTGCCAGCAGCACGACAGCAGGTCGC. Protein: CASSTTAGR. From start to end, the CDR3 is CASSTTAGRYTF. Using reference TRBV7-8 and TRBJ1-2 for the parts outside the CDR3, the full variable domain is GAGVSQSPRYKVAKRGQDVALRCDPISGHVSLFWYQQALGQGPEFLTYFQNEAQLDKSGLPSDRFFAERPEGSVSTLKIQRTQQEDSAVYLCASSTTAGRYTFGSGTRLTVV.

This clone has more than one count but fewer than ten. Coverage ceases 3 residues before the CDR3 finishes, and the germline J gene fills in the end. The gene calls are TRBV5-1 and TRBJ2-7, with D tentatively TRBD2 (6 bases). This CDR3 has 13 amino acids. Germline lookup yields CDR1 SGHRS and CDR2 YFSETQ. V was shortened by 0 bases and J by 5 bases, with 9 bases between the two germline ends. The sequenced part of the CDR3 DNA is TGCGCCAGCAGCTTGGCGGCGGGGAACGAG. Protein sequence: CASSLAAGNE. The complete CDR3 sequence is CASSLAAGNEQYF.

In its sample, this clone was seen many times. With the read ending 3 residues before the CDR3 end, the germline J gene is used to fill in that end. The gene calls are TRBV27 and TRBJ1-1; D is unresolved. CDR3 length: 11 residues. Germline values: CDR1 MNHEY, CDR2 SMNVEV (reference sequence). The sequenced part of the CDR3 DNA is TGTGCCAGCAGTTCATCGTCAGAA. Protein: CASSSSSE. The whole CDR3 sequence is CASSSSSEAFF.

The sample holds many counts of this clone. The DNA ends 3 residues before the CDR3 does, and the rest of the CDR3 is filled in from the germline J gene. The chain uses TRBV5-5 and TRBJ2-5, with a tentative D call TRBD2 (6 bases). The V and J ends lost 0 bases and 3 bases respectively, with 9 bases between them. Germline loops: CDR1 SGHKS, CDR2 YYEKEE (reference sequence). The CDR3 runs 14 residues. The sequenced CDR3 bases are TGTGCCAGCAGCTTGGGGCCGGGGGAAGAGACC. Its protein is CASSLGPGEET. The entire CDR3 protein is CASSLGPGEETQYF.

To note about this clone: The CDR3 goes on 3 residues after the read ends, and that part is filled in from the germline J gene. The rearrangement links TRBV7-6 to TRBJ2-3, with 14 bases fitting TRBD2. V gave up 7 bases and J gave up 8 bases; unmatched junction bases: 5. This CDR3 comprises 14 residues. Germline V gene lookup returns CDR1 SGHVS and CDR2 FNYEAQ. CDR3 sequence: CASTPGLAGATQYF. CDR3 DNA (partial): TGTGCCAGCACGCCGGGACTAGCGGGAGCTACG. Full variable domain (rest looked up from reference TRBV7-6 and TRBJ2-3): GAGVSQSPRYKVTKRGQDVALRCDPISGHVSLYWYRQALGQGPEFLTYFNYEAQQDKSGLPNDRFSAERPEGSISTLTIQRTEQRDSAMYRCASTPGLAGATQYFGPGTRLTVL.

This clone has ten or more counts. The read ends 3 residues early relative to the CDR3; the germline J gene fills the gap. The chain recombines TRBV19 with TRBJ1-1; D is perhaps TRBD1 (5 bases). Germline lookup yields CDR1 LNHDA and CDR2 SQIVND (reference sequence). The CDR3 has 14 residues. Between the trimmed V and J ends, which lost 3 bases and 4 bases, there was a span of 12 bases. The CDR3 protein is CASSIQGRGTEAFF. The sequenced CDR3 bases are TGTGCCAGTAGTATTCAAGGGAGGGGCACTGAA.

This clone has at least ten counts. The read falls 3 residues short of the CDR3 end, and the missing part is taken from the germline J gene. The rearrangement uses TRBV2 and TRBJ2-1; D might be TRBD1 (5 bases). The germline gives CDR1 SNHLY, CDR2 FYNNEI. This CDR3 comprises 11 residues. The V and J ends lost 9 bases and 8 bases respectively, with 11 bases between them. The part of the CDR3 DNA that was read is TGTGCCAGTTATGAAGGGGATGAG. It translates to CASYEGDE. The full-length CDR3 reads as CASYEGDEQFF.

At least ten counts were recorded for this clone. With the read ending 3 residues before the CDR3 end, the germline J gene is used to fill in that end. The rearrangement links TRBV7-2 to TRBJ1-6, with D possibly TRBD1 on 5 matching bases. The CDR3 runs 14 residues. Trimming cost V 7 bases and J 8 bases, with 15 bases left between them. The V gene's germline CDR1 is SGHTA and CDR2 FQGNSA. CDR3 DNA, as far as it was read: TGTGCCAGCACCGTGGGGACTCCCTATTCACCC. This encodes CASTVGTPYSP. The CDR3, in full, reads CASTVGTPYSPLHF.